This T cell receptor beta chain was captured by sequencing in a study of immune evolution from preneoplasia to lung adenocarcinoma. Assay: immunoSEQ multiplex PCR; the TCRdb copy retains only in-frame clones and omits some. The sample records tens of thousands of clones, 74% being singletons. This clone was detected a few times. The sequenced sample was FFPE invasive lung adenocarcinoma tissue. This receptor was identified in a person between 60 and 69 years old with lung adenocarcinoma.

For the CDR3, the DNA is TGCGCCAGCAGAAGACAGGGGGAAGATACGCAGTATTTT. This codes for CASRRQGEDTQYF. The chain joins TRBV10-1 to TRBJ2-3; 9 bases fit TRBD1. With 6 bases clipped from V and 5 bases from J, the junction kept 3 bases outside the gene matches. The CDR3 runs 13 residues. CDR1 is WNHNN and CDR2 is SYGVQD in the germline V gene (reference sequence).